What follows are 8 T cell receptor beta chains derived from one specimen sequenced in a study of identical twins. Each CDR3 protein is one row after TCRdb ran MiXCR on the 5' RACE reads. The sample includes roughly 470,000 distinct CDR3 sequences, approximately 15% of them seen just once. These same records also appear under a second study, on yellow fever vaccine responses in identical twins.

The sequenced sample consisted of CD4+ T cells sorted from blood. The origin of the receptors is a woman under 30 in good health.

A few counts support this clonotype. V and J are TRBV4-3 and TRBJ1-2; tentatively, D is TRBD1 (6 bases). The CDR3 contains 12 residues. CDR1 is LGHNA and CDR2 is YSLEER in the germline V gene. The V end was cut by 3 bases, the J end by 7 bases, with 9 bases between. CDR3 in DNA: TGCGCCAGCAGCCAGACAGGAGTTGGCTACACCTTC. Protein sequence: CASSQTGVGYTF.

This clonotype was found a few times. The chain is built from TRBV7-2 and TRBJ2-7; 8 nucleotides line up with TRBD2. The trim removed 3 bases at V and 3 bases at J, leaving 4 bases unmatched. The CDR3 runs 14 residues. Germline V CDR1 and CDR2: SGHTA, FQGNSA. This CDR3 is CASSFAGTSYEQYF. The CDR3 DNA sequence: TGTGCCAGCAGCTTCGCCGGGACTAGCTACGAGCAGTACTTC.

The chain uses TRBV15 and TRBJ2-1; 11 bases are shared with TRBD2. The CDR3 runs 15 residues. Looked up from germline, CDR1 is LNHNV and CDR2 is YYDKDF (reference sequence). The ends lost 5 bases at V and 5 bases at J; junction bases unmatched: 5. In nucleotides, the CDR3 is TGTGCCACCAGCGGGACTAGCGGAGCACACAATGAGCAGTTCTTC. Its protein is CATSGTSGAHNEQFF.

To note about this clonotype: One end of the junction does not line up with germline, which may come from a read error. The rearrangement uses TRBV20-1 and TRBJ2-7; 8 bases line up with TRBD2. The length of the CDR3 is 15 residues. The germline V gene has CDR1 DFQATT and CDR2 SNEGSKA (reference sequence). In DNA, the CDR3 is TGCAGTCCCTCCCCCCCTTTGGGCCACGAGCGGGGGCAGGACTTC. Translating it yields CSPSPPLGHERGQDF.

The rearrangement joins TRBV18 to TRBJ2-7; D may be TRBD1 or TRBD2 (5 bases each). The CDR3 runs to 13 residues. CDR1 and CDR2 from the germline V gene are KGHSH and LQKENI. V shed 10 bases and J shed 6 bases, with 19 bases lying between them. The CDR3 protein is CATSTEGYSEQYF. DNA of the CDR3: TGTGCCACCTCCACCGAGGGGTACTCCGAGCAGTACTTC.

The genes are TRBV20-1 and TRBJ2-1; D might be TRBD1 or TRBD2, each matching 10 bases. The V and J ends lost 2 bases and 8 bases respectively, with 22 bases between them. CDR3 length: 16 amino acids. From germline, CDR1 is DFQATT and CDR2 SNEGSKA (reference sequence). CDR3 residues: CSARRLAGDRGDEQFF. In DNA form, the CDR3 reads TGCAGTGCTAGACGCCTAGCGGGGGACAGGGGCGATGAGCAGTTCTTC.

This clonotype has only a few counts. The chain couples TRBV11-2 to TRBJ2-5; D ambiguous. Trimming took 1 base from V and 2 from J, leaving 17 bases between them. The CDR3 is made up of 17 amino acids. Germline assignment: CDR1 SGHAT and CDR2 FQNNGV. The CDR3 nucleotides read TGTGCCAGCAGCTTAGGAACGGTAGGAACCCCACAAGAGACCCAGTACTTC. This gives the protein CASSLGTVGTPQETQYF.

The chain links TRBV3-1 to TRBJ2-1; 8 bases line up with TRBD1. The CDR3 totals 11 residues. The germline V gene has CDR1 LGHDT and CDR2 YNNKEL (reference sequence). V shed 5 bases, J shed 12 bases, and the junction held 3 bases outside the gene matches. DNA for the CDR3: TGTGCCAGCAGCGACAGGGGAGGGCAGTTCTTC. Amino acids: CASSDRGGQFF.